The clone carrying this T cell receptor beta chain has only a few counts. The sample is drawn from a study of response to subunit inactivated influenza vaccine. Each CDR3 protein gets one entry after TCRdb re-called the RT-PCR reads with MiXCR. In the table there are just under 550,000 distinct CDR3 sequences, roughly 23% of which are singletons. These data were likewise used in another study, on T cells expressing NK-cell markers. From that second work: The authors made TCR beta cDNA libraries by 5'RACE template switching. This switching added a universal primer site and UMIs. Serological testing identified seven of the eight sequenced donors as HCMV-seropositive and one as seronegative. Specificity for HCMV among expanded NKG2C+ T cell clones was not established.

This specimen was CD4+ T cells sorted from PBMCs, taken 11 to 12 days after vaccination. The TCR was taken from a man aged 45 to 65 who received an inactivated influenza vaccine.

The CDR3 loop reads CASSLDGQGGTEAFF. CDR3 sequence (DNA): TGTGCCAGCAGCTTGGACGGACAGGGCGGCACTGAAGCTTTCTTT. The rearrangement links TRBV9 to TRBJ1-1; TRBD1 matches 8 bases. CDR1 is SGDLS, CDR2 YYNGEE, per germline. Trimming took 4 bases from V and 4 from J; bases not matched to a gene: 9. The CDR3 has 15 amino acids.